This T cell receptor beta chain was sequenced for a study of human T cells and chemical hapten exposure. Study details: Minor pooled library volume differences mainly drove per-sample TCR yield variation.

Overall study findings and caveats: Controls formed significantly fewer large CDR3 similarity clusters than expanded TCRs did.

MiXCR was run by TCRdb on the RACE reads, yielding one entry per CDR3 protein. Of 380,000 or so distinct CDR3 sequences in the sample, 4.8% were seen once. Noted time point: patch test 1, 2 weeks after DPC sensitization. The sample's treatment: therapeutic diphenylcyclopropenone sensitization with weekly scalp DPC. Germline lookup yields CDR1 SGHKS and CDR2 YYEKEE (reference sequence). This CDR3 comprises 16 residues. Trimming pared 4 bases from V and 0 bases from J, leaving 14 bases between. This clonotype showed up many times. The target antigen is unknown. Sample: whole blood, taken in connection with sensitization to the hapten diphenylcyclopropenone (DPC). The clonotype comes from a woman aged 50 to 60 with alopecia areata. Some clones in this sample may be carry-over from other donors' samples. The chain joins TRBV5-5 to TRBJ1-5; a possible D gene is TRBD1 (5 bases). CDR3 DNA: TGTGCCAGCAGCCTCTCTAGCAGGGTTAGCAATCAGCCCCAGCATTTT. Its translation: CASSLSSRVSNQPQHF.